This TCR beta chain was documented in a study of siplizumab effects on memory and regulatory T cells. In its sample, this clone was seen once. No antigen is known for it. Overall study findings and caveats: Under siplizumab, an average about 70% of mappable alloreactive CD4+ clones were Treg-derived, compared with around 25% in controls.

The protocol was immunoSEQ multiplex PCR, while the TCRdb copy is restricted to in-frame clones and leaves out a portion. The top ten clones hold more than 0.075% of a sample with about 66,000 clones, roughly 96% of them seen once. This CDR3 region has 12 residues. Trimming took off 2 bases at V and 4 bases at J, with 6 bases between the two ends. Germline loops: CDR1 SGHTS, CDR2 YDEGEE. The chain employs TRBV5-8 and TRBJ1-1; unclear D gene. The clonotype originates from a human donor in good health. The sample taken for sequencing was naive CD8+ T cells sorted from blood. In nucleotides, the CDR3 is TGTGCCAGCAGCTTTTTGGGCACTGAAGCTTTCTTT. Its protein is CASSFLGTEAFF.